This T cell receptor (beta chain) was sequenced for a study of cytomegalovirus exposure and HLA in healthy donors listed by TCRdb under 2017. In the study overall: According to an earlier analysis of a few hundred of the donors, about 180 million T cells yielded roughly 100 million unique TCR beta sequences and roughly 280 Gb of sequence data. Roughly 320 gigabases of sequencing data and 70 million to 95 million unique TCR sequences made up an early release that covered fewer than 650 HLA-typed donors. Of the roughly 390 genotyped donors, over 70% fell in the genetic ancestry cluster associated with self-reported Caucasian donors. The study aimed to test whether cataloging public T cell receptors could reveal signatures of past pathogen exposure. The study used immunosequencing to profile the T cell repertoires of 670 or so subjects and linked those repertoires to cytomegalovirus serostatus. In addition to the first cohort of 650 to 750 subjects, a separate validation cohort of approximately 110 different subjects was used. To predict cytomegalovirus infection status, the study brought together high-throughput TCR immunosequencing, statistical association of individual TCRs with disease status, and machine learning. To study patterns of TCR occurrence, a later analysis re-analyzed previously published TCR beta repertoires from 650 to 750 donors and added high-resolution HLA genotyping. Rather than drawing on any new phenotypic data, the later analysis identified candidate immune exposures from TCR beta sequences and the way those sequences occurred across donors. An earlier analysis of 587 of the donors used high-throughput TCR beta sequencing to judge whether each TCR beta V gene segment behaved as functional or pseudogenic. Alongside the repertoire data, information on donor age, sex, ethnicity and CMV serostatus was compiled. A later genetic analysis used genome-wide SNP genotypes for about three fifths of the 666 donors, treating that subset as a discovery cohort. All discovery cohort repertoires had been generated on a single sequencing platform. Class I and class II HLA loci were covered by the typing at four-digit resolution. Typing coverage differed by locus: A, B, C, DRB1 and DQB1 were typed in roughly 620-640 donors, DQA1 in about 560, DPA1 in some 610, and DPB1 in approximately 450. Roughly 5 DR-DQ haplotypes were handled as single units for association and clustering, since linkage in the cohort was strong. Among roughly 400 genotyped donors of the cohort, an average of around 250,000 unique TCR beta nucleotide sequences was sequenced per donor, of which roughly 18% were non-productive.

The library was built by means of the immunoSEQ multiplex PCR assay. For the multiplex PCR, a mixture combining 60 forward primers for TCR Vbeta segments and 13 reverse primers for TCR Jbeta segments was used. A multiplex PCR assay on genomic DNA amplified the CDR3 region of rearranged TCR beta genes. The Illumina HiSeq System was used to sequence the amplified TCR beta libraries as 87-base-pair reads. The paper's data handling went like this. A later analysis tallied approximately 87 million unique TCR beta chains across the 550 to 850 repertoires, and around 12 million of those chains were shared by two or more donors. To remove PCR and sequencing errors, raw reads were error-corrected and collapsed into unique sequences using a nearest-neighbor algorithm that merged closely related sequences. CDR3 sequences were aligned to IMGT reference sequences to assign V, D and J gene segments. For a sequence to be retained, a match of at least six nucleotides was required to both a V gene segment and a J gene segment. A rearrangement counted as productive if the CDR3 had no stop codons and remained in frame with V and J, and every other rearrangement counted as non-productive. Following IMGT convention, CDR3 was defined as the stretch from the second conserved V-encoded cysteine up to the conserved J-encoded phenylalanine. The earlier analysis of about 590 of the donors excluded sequences that lacked an unambiguous match to a single V gene segment. In an earlier analysis of some 590 of the donors, V segments were called functional above 56.7% productive rearrangements and were called segregating when the between-donor standard deviation exceeded 5%. To diagnose cytomegalovirus status from the catalog of TCR beta chain sequences, a statistical classification framework was built. In a later analysis, V and J genes were assigned by comparing TCR nucleotide sequences against IMGT/GENE-DB human TR gene sequences. In a later analysis, CDR3 sequences and most-parsimonious VDJ recombination scenarios were assigned using the TCRdist pipeline. In a later analysis, each TCR beta chain was defined by its CDR3 amino acid sequence together with its V-gene family, and reads without a unique V-gene family were excluded. A later analysis removed 592 highly shared, low-generation-probability nucleotide sequences to deal with suspected cross-contamination and a sequencing artifact. In a later analysis, a clonal expansion index for each public chain was calculated from normalized within-repertoire ranks of inferred template counts. In a later analysis, generation probabilities were computed with a VDJ recombination model fitted to out-of-frame rearrangements, and the resulting probabilities were checked against IGoR. In a later analysis, hypergeometric tests were used to score TCR-TCR, TCR-HLA and TCR-CMV co-occurrence, with a repertoire-size bias correction applied to TCR pairs. False discovery rates were estimated in a later analysis by permuting HLA or CMV assignments 20 times. In a later analysis, co-occurring TCRs were grouped with DBSCAN, and TCRdist sequence similarity was added when clustering was performed within HLA-allele-positive subsets. Co-occurrence clustering excluded repertoires with fewer than 30,000 or more than 120,000 public chains, plus five with anomalous nucleotide sharing. Sourced from immuneACCESS, this table was stored by TCRdb with only in-frame sequences that have V and J called. A share of the clones is absent; for the studies checked, an unresolved V gene accounts for under half, and the remainder has no known explanation. The V and J calls and clone size come from that table; D and trimming were worked out from the DNA. For this sample the table gives around 110,000 clones, of which under 85% were detected only once. Of the sample, about 1.6% is held by the ten largest clones.

Summary of the overall study and its limitations: The sequencing pipeline was judged likely to have produced a cluster of highly shared sequence variants as a technical artifact. The cohort was sequenced for TCR beta chains only, and without alpha or paired-chain data the features that could be detected were limited. In vitro tests confirmed that a few of the cytomegalovirus-associated TCR beta chains recognize cytomegalovirus antigens. A later analysis found that most CMV-associated TCR beta chains appeared HLA-restricted, with HLA associations seemingly driven largely by CMV exposure. Across donors, most TCR sequences were observed very rarely, whereas some public TCRs were present in many individuals. The classifier was reported to diagnose cytomegalovirus status with high specificity and sensitivity in both the original and validation cohorts. According to the authors, the approach could potentially be generalized to other disease states and immunological phenotypes. Linkage disequilibrium might explain the correlated functional status among segregating V segments, but an unknown experimental factor could not be excluded. Some IMGT-functional V segments, including TRBV6-2 and TRBV6-3, could not be told apart with the 87-base-pair reads, so those segments were excluded. In a later analysis, several top co-occurrence clusters were reported to appear linked to parvovirus B19, influenza, CMV and Epstein-Barr virus. The presence/absence analyses assumed that sequencing depth was roughly uniform across donors, and that assumption may not be true. In a later genetic analysis, a missense DCLRE1C variant was associated with V-gene and J-gene trimming of TCR beta chains, and the association was replicated in an independent cohort. In a later analysis, around 17,000 TCR beta sequences were associated with specific HLA alleles at a false discovery rate of 0.05. A later analysis found that TCR association rates varied across HLA loci, with DRB1 alleles showing the most associated TCRs and HLA-C alleles the fewest. Because counts were too low, some 17 rarely observed V segments, including chromosome 9 orphons, were excluded from the earlier analysis of under 650 of the donors. Because some donors lacked HLA typing at each locus, the association tests relied only on the typed subset. In a later analysis, HLA-associated TCR beta chains showed more clonal expansion and lower generation probabilities than non-associated chains that were equally common. Broadly in line with IMGT annotations, most TCR beta V segments showed up in productive rearrangements about 87% or about 30% of the time in an earlier analysis of several hundred of the donors. Assigning TCR associations to individual alleles was difficult when HLA alleles, especially DR and DQ, strongly co-occurred. The only immune exposure information available for the cohort was CMV serostatus. A further reported finding was that TCR beta sequences accurately predicted the HLA-A and HLA-B alleles for most subjects in the first cohort. In a later genetic analysis, fewer N-insertions in productive TCRs were reported among donors in an Asian-associated ancestry cluster than the approximately 670-donor mean. A total of 164 TCR beta chains were listed by the study as associated with cytomegalovirus.

This clone was picked up one time. Its antigen target is currently unknown. No base-level quality is on record; no much larger clone is a single base apart. The CDR3 numbers 16 residues from cysteine through phenylalanine. Only the CDR3 DNA is retained, 48 bases long and in frame from the first base. Based on the germline V gene, the CDR1 and CDR2 sequences are SGHRS and YFSETQ. V lost 1 base and J lost 8 bases, and the count of bases not matched to a germline gene is 10. The cohort was made up of around 720 healthy bone marrow donors. At the time of sampling, every cohort member was nominally healthy, though immune exposures that went unrecorded were likely present. The donor was CMV seronegative and belonged to the group of several hundred seronegative cohort members. Each donor provided a peripheral blood sample, and peripheral blood mononuclear cells were used for TCR beta sequencing. Genomic DNA extraction from the blood cell samples was performed with the Qiagen DNeasy Blood Extraction Kit.

Specimen: PBMCs. The receptor chain draws on TRBV5-1 and TRBJ2-2; 8 central nucleotides agree with TRBD2. The TCR originated in a woman between 18 and 29 years old in good health and CMV-seronegative. The DNA sequence is given as TGCGCCAGCAGCTTGATGACTAGCGTAGGGGCTGGGGAGCTGTTTTTT. Its translation reads: CASSLMTSVGAGELFF.